This T cell receptor (beta chain) was sequenced in a study of siplizumab effects on memory and regulatory T cells (dated by TCRdb to between 2018 and 2021). Notes on the research overall: The study examined how the anti-CD2 antibody siplizumab affects alloreactive T-cell subsets in allogeneic mixed lymphocyte reactions built from human PBMCs. What the authors observed across the whole study: Because sequences at frequencies below about 10^-5 were poorly captured, only a minor fraction of alloreactive clones could be mapped back to unstimulated subsets. Whether proliferating Tregs from siplizumab cultures actually had suppressive function was not functionally confirmed. The cumulative frequency of alloreactive sequences traceable to unstimulated CD4+ memory T cells was significantly reduced by siplizumab. In reactions with siplizumab, an average of approximately 70% of mappable alloreactive CD4+ clones were Treg-derived, compared with around 30% in control reactions. About 80-97% of proliferating CD4+ or CD8+ clones could not be given a naive or memory phenotype. Compared with memory T cells, unstimulated naive T cells appeared more diverse, and naive cells seemed to make a substantial contribution to the alloresponse.

TCRbeta CDR3 sequencing was performed on sorted unstimulated T cells and on proliferating T cells recovered from mixed lymphocyte reactions. Fresh whole blood from more than 8 HLA-typed healthy donors was used as the source from which PBMCs were isolated. Unstimulated CD4+ non-regulatory T cells were FACS-sorted to map the origin of alloreactive clones. Concerning this clone: The clone's antigen remains unknown. No per-base quality is available; no much larger clone lies one base away.

Unmatched junction bases come to 15, with V trimmed by 5 bases and J by 1 base. The germline V gene specifies SGHDT as CDR1 and YYEEEE as CDR2. Inclusive of the bounding cysteine and phenylalanine, the CDR3 is 19 residues long. The kept DNA is CDR3 alone, 57 bases in frame from the first base. Libraries were prepared through the immunoSEQ multiplex PCR assay. Around 92,000 TCR templates per sample were assayed by the deep sequencing platform. Genomic DNA extracted from sorted T cells was used for TCRbeta CDR3 sequencing. In the paper's pipeline: The R programming language was used for the clonal analysis of the TCRbeta CDR3 data. Comparing unstimulated samples against CFSE-low samples taken after the reaction was how alloreactive CD4+ and CD8+ clones were defined. Regulatory or non-regulatory origin of alloreactive CD4+ clones was assigned by matching sequences to the sorted unstimulated Treg and non-Treg repertoires. TCRdb's version of the immuneACCESS table is confined to in-frame rearrangements and falls short of the full clone set. An unresolved V gene accounts for under half of the shortfall where checked; the remainder is of unknown origin. D and trimming were read from the DNA, whereas the V and J calls and clone size are those reported in that table. This sample gives around 100,000 clones in total; approximately 94% of them show up just once. The ten top clones hold 1% to 1.5% of the sample.

The V and J segments used are TRBV5-6 and TRBJ2-3; 11 central bases correspond to TRBD2. This sequence originates from a human donor in good health. Sequences were obtained from non-Treg CD4+ T cells sorted from blood. The cell subset or site label on this specimen signifies: FACS-sorted unstimulated CD4+ non-regulatory T cells. The CDR3 protein sequence reads: CASSPGLAVRFLGTDTQYF. The nucleotide sequence is TGTGCCAGCAGTCCGGGACTAGCGGTACGATTTTTAGGCACAGATACGCAGTATTTT.